This T cell receptor beta chain was identified in a study of control samples from healthy donors and cancer patients. TCRdb's copy holds only in-frame clones and misses some; the assay was immunoSEQ multiplex PCR. The sample lists under 20,000 clones, roughly 84% occurring once. Between the trimmed V and J ends, which lost 4 bases and 0 bases, there was a span of 17 bases. The CDR3 has 17 residues. Germline CDR1 SGDLS, CDR2 YYNGEE. This rearrangement joins TRBV9 to TRBJ2-1, with a possible D match to TRBD1 (6 bases). Sequences were obtained from PBMCs. This clonotype was sampled from an older woman with colorectal cancer. The CDR3 DNA is TGTGCCAGCAGCTTAACCCCTAGGGGGTCCTCCTACAATGAGCAGTTCTTC. This encodes CASSLTPRGSSYNEQFF.